This TCR beta chain was observed in a study of graft-versus-host responses after intestinal transplantation. Germline lookup yields CDR1 SGHNT and CDR2 YYREEE (reference sequence). The CDR3 spans 15 residues. The V end was cut by 3 bases, the J end by 0 bases, with 11 bases between. Note on this clone: What it binds is unknown.

Produced via immunoSEQ multiplex PCR; TCRdb's table is partial and in-frame only. The repertoire holds under 95,000 clones, roughly nine tenths seen once, with nearly 2.5% in the top ten. This sample comprised unstimulated CD8+ T cells sorted from spleen or lymph node cells, obtained before intestinal transplant. This TCR derives from a human donor who received an intestinal transplant. This chain joins TRBV5-4 and TRBJ2-3; no definite D call. CDR3 in amino acids: CASSYHPRSTDTQYF. CDR3 in DNA: TGTGCCAGCAGCTACCACCCTAGAAGCACAGATACGCAGTATTTT. The full variable domain, completed using reference TRBV5-4 and TRBJ2-3, is ETGVTQSPTHLIKTRGQQVTLRCSSQSGHNTVSWYQQALGQGPQFIFQYYREEENGRGNFPPRFSGLQFPNYSSELNVNALELDDSALYLCASSYHPRSTDTQYFGPGTRLTVL.